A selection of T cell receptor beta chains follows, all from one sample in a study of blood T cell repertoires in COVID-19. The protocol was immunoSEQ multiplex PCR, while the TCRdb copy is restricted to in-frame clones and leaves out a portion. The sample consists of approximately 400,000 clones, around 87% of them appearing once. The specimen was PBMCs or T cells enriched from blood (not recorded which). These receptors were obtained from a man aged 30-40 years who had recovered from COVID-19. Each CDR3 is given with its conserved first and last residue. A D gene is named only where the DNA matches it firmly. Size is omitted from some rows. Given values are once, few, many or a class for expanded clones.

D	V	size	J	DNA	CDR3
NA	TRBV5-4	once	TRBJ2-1	TGTGCCAGCAGCGGGAGGCTACATGAGCAGTTCTTC	CASSGRLHEQFF
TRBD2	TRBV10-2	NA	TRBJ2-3	TGCGCCAGCAGGCGCACTAGCGGGGGGGAAGATACGCAGTATTTT	CASRRTSGGEDTQYF
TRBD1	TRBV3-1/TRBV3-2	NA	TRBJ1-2	TGTGCCAGCAGCCAAGATCGGATAACAGGGGGCGACAACTATGGCTACACCTTC	CASSQDRITGGDNYGYTF
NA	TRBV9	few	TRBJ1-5	TGTGCCAGCAGCGCTGGGGGGTCTAGGAGCAATCAGCCCCAGCATTTT	CASSAGGSRSNQPQHF
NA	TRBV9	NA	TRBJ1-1	TGTGCCAGCAGCCGATCGGACAGCCCCACTGAAGCTTTCTTT	CASSRSDSPTEAFF
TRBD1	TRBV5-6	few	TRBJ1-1	TGTGCCAGCAGCTTACTTCCGGGACAGGGGAAGATTTTGGCTTTCTTT	CASSLLPGQGKILAFF
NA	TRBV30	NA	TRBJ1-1	TGTGCCTGGACCGCTCCGGACAGAAACGCTGAAGCTTTCTTT	CAWTAPDRNAEAFF
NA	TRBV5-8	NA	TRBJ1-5	TGTGCCAGCAGCTTGAGAACGGCATCGGGGTATCAGCCCCAGCATTTT	CASSLRTASGYQPQHF
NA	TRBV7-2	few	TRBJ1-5	TGTGCCAGCAGCGCCCGACAGGGCAATCAGCCCCAGCATTTT	CASSARQGNQPQHF
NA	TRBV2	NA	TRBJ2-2	TGTGCCAGCAGGTCGGGGGGGACAGTGGTTGGGGAGCTGTTTTTT	CASRSGGTVVGELFF
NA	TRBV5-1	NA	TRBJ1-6	TGCGCCAGCAGCTTGGGAGGGAGCTCCTATAATTCACCCCTCCACTTT	CASSLGGSSYNSPLHF
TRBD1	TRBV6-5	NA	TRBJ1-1	TGTGCCAGCAGGCCGACAGGGGCGAGCACTGAAGCTTTCTTT	CASRPTGASTEAFF
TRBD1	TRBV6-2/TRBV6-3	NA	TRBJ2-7	TGTGCCAGCAGTCAAGCCTCCGGGACAGGAGTCTCCTACGAGCAGTACTTC	CASSQASGTGVSYEQYF
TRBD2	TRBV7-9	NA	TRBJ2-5	TGTGCCAGCAGCTTAGGGACTAGCGGGGGCCTCAGTATCCAGTACTTC	CASSLGTSGGLSIQYF
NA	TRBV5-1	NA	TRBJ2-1	TGCGCCAGCAGCCGCCTATCCTACAATGAGCAGTTCTTC	CASSRLSYNEQFF
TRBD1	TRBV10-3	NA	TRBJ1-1	TGTGCCACAGAGACAGGGGGCGATCTAGGTGGGAACACTGAAGCTTTCTTT	CATETGGDLGGNTEAFF
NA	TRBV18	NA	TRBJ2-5	TGTGCCAGCAGAGGGTATTTGGAGACCCAGTACTTC	CASRGYLETQYF
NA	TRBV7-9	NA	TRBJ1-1	TGTGCCAGCAGCCCACCATTCAGGGGAGTAAACACTGAAGCTTTCTTT	CASSPPFRGVNTEAFF
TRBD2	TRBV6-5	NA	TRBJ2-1	TGTGCCAGCAGAACTAGCGGGGCTTCCTACAATGAGCAGTTCTTC	CASRTSGASYNEQFF
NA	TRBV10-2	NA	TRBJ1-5	TGCGCCAGCAAGGGGCAGGGCAATCAGCCCCAGCATTTT	CASKGQGNQPQHF
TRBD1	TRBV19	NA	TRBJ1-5	TGTGCCAGTAGTATAATCGGACAGGGCAATCAGCCCCAGCATTTT	CASSIIGQGNQPQHF
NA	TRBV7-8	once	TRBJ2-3	TGTGCCAGCAGCACTAGTGCGGCAGATACGCAGTATTTT	CASSTSAADTQYF
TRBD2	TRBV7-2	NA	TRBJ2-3	TGTGCCAGCAGCCTCCGATCTAGCGGGGTGACAGATACGCAGTATTTT	CASSLRSSGVTDTQYF
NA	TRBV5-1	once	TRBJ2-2	TGCGCCAGCAGCTTGCTGGAGTACACCGGGGAGCTGTTTTTT	CASSLLEYTGELFF
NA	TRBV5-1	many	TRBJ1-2	TGCGCCAGCAGCTTGGCCGGGGACTATGGCTACACCTTC	CASSLAGDYGYTF
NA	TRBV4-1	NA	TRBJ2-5	TGCGCCAGCAGCGTACGGGAGACCCAGTACTTC	CASSVRETQYF
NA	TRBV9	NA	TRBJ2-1	TGTGCCAGCAGCTCCCGTCCCTCCTATGAGCAGTTCTTC	CASSSRPSYEQFF
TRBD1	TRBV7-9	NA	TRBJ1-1	TGTGCCAGCAGCTTGGACAGGGGATGGGGTACTGAAGCTTTCTTT	CASSLDRGWGTEAFF
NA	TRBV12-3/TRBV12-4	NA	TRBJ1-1	TGTGCCAGCAGTTTTGGCGACAGCACTGAAGCTTTCTTT	CASSFGDSTEAFF
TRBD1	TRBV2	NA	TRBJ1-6	TGTGCCAGCAGTGAAGTGCTGGGGGCCAGGGGGCTTTCACCCCTCCACTTT	CASSEVLGARGLSPLHF
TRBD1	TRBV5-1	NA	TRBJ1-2	TGCGCCAGCAGCCTGGGACAGGGGAGCTATGGCTACACCTTC	CASSLGQGSYGYTF
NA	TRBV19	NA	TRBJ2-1	TGTGCCAGTAGTCCCCTACCGAGCTCCTACAATGAGCAGTTCTTC	CASSPLPSSYNEQFF
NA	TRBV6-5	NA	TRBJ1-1	TGTGCCAGCAGTTACTCGGGGGGGATAATCACTGAAGCTTTCTTT	CASSYSGGIITEAFF
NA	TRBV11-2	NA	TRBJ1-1	TGTGCCAGCAGCTTAGGAACGGAGACTGAAGCTTTCTTT	CASSLGTETEAFF
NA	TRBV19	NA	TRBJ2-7	TGTGCCAGTAGTATAGGGGCCACCCCGGCAGGGGTTTTGAGGGAGCAGTACTTC	CASSIGATPAGVLREQYF
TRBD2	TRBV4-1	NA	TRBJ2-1	TGCGCCAGCAGCCAAGATAGCGAGACTAGCATTGGGGGGCAGTTCTTC	CASSQDSETSIGGQFF
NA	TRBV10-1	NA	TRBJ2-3	TGCGCCAGCAGTGATCGGGGTCCTAGCACAGATACGCAGTATTTT	CASSDRGPSTDTQYF
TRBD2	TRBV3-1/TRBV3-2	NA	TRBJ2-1	TGTGCCAGCAGCCCCACAACTAGCGGGGGGGCCCTCGGCGAGCAGTTCTTC	CASSPTTSGGALGEQFF
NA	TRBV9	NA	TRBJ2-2	TGTGCCAGCAGCCCCCCCCAGGGGTCCGGGGAGCTGTTTTTT	CASSPPQGSGELFF
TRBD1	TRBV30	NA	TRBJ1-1	TGTGCCTGGAGTAGGGGGCCTGAAGCTTTCTTT	CAWSRGPEAFF